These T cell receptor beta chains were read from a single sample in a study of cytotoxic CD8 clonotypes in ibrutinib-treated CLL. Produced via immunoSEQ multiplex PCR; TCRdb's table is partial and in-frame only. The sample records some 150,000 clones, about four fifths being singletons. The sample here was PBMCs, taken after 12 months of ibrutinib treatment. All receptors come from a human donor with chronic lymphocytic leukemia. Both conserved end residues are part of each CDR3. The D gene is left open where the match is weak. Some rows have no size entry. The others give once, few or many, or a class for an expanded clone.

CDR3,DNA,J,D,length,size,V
CASSHLDRGMDTEAFF,TGTGCCAGCAGCCACCTCGACAGGGGGATGGACACTGAAGCTTTCTTT,TRBJ1-1,TRBD1,16,.,TRBV4-2
CASSLDRLAGGPTILYF,TGTGCTAGCAGCTTAGATAGACTAGCGGGAGGTCCTACGATTTTGTACTTC,TRBJ2-7,TRBD2,17,.,TRBV7-7
CASSQDLAGEVTDTQYF,TGCGCCAGCAGCCAAGACCTAGCGGGAGAGGTGACAGATACGCAGTATTTT,TRBJ2-3,TRBD2,17,once,TRBV4-3
CAWSVRAFEAFF,TGTGCCTGGAGTGTACGAGCCTTCGAAGCTTTCTTT,TRBJ1-1,.,12,.,TRBV30
CASSPSTNEKLFF,TGTGCCAGCAGCCCGTCAACTAATGAAAAACTGTTTTTT,TRBJ1-4,.,13,.,TRBV5-4
CAWSVTSGRADIQYF,TGTGCCTGGAGTGTAACTAGCGGGAGGGCCGACATTCAGTACTTC,TRBJ2-4,TRBD2,15,.,TRBV30
CASSLPGGYEQYF,TGTGCCAGCAGTTTACCAGGGGGCTACGAGCAGTACTTC,TRBJ2-7,TRBD1,13,once,TRBV28
CASSLLVRGEQFF,TGTGCCAGCAGCTTATTGGTTCGGGGTGAGCAGTTCTTC,TRBJ2-1,.,13,.,TRBV11-2
CASSEKGQGPSGTDTQYF,TGTGCCAGCAGTGAAAAGGGACAGGGGCCATCTGGCACAGATACGCAGTATTTT,TRBJ2-3,TRBD1,18,.,TRBV6-1
CASSPGQARNEKLFF,TGTGCCAGCAGCCCCGGACAGGCCCGTAATGAAAAACTGTTTTTT,TRBJ1-4,TRBD1,15,.,TRBV9
CAWRGLANQPQHF,TGTGCCTGGAGAGGGCTGGCAAATCAGCCCCAGCATTTT,TRBJ1-5,.,13,.,TRBV30
CASRPEGLRSYEQYF,TGTGCCAGCAGACCCGAGGGTCTTCGATCCTACGAGCAGTACTTC,TRBJ2-7,.,15,.,TRBV27
CASNLVGSGANVLTF,TGCGCCAGCAACCTCGTTGGGTCCGGGGCCAACGTCCTGACTTTC,TRBJ2-6,.,15,once,TRBV5-1
CASSLVAGNGYEQYF,TGTGCCAGCAGCTTAGTGGCAGGGAATGGATACGAGCAGTACTTC,TRBJ2-7,.,15,.,TRBV7-2
CASSPGTSGFHEQFF,TGTGCCAGCAGCCCCGGGACTAGCGGGTTCCATGAGCAGTTCTTC,TRBJ2-1,TRBD2,15,once,TRBV7-7
CASSLPRGGVSYNEQFF,TGCGCCAGCAGCCTTCCCAGGGGAGGGGTCTCCTACAATGAGCAGTTCTTC,TRBJ2-1,.,17,.,TRBV4-1
CASSKLAGDVDTQYF,TGTGCCAGCAGTAAACTAGCGGGAGACGTGGATACGCAGTATTTT,TRBJ2-3,TRBD2,15,.,TRBV6-6